This paragraph covers one T cell receptor (beta chain) sequence. Antigen specificity is unknown. This record comes from a study of shared clonotypes between healthy human individuals. Per sorted-subset replicate PCR, input was approximately 0.2 ug DNA, representing 30,000 to 35,000 T cell genomes. The data were produced by immunoSEQ multiplex PCR, yet TCRdb's version contains in-frame clones alone and is incomplete. The sample carries 950,000 to 1,200,000 clones, approximately 75% recorded once. The CDR3 is 16 amino acids. The V gene's germline CDR1 is MGHRA and CDR2 YSYEKL. V was pared by 2 bases and J by 2 bases, with 13 bases between. Findings and limits, study-wide: The four-donor shared clonotypes exceeded non-shared clonotypes in generation probability, with non-shared ones scoring lower.

The sequenced sample consisted of memory CD4+ T cells from PBMCs. This sample's subset: CD45RA-negative fraction. This TCR derives from a man younger than 35 in good health. Some clones in this sample may be carry-over from other donors' samples. The chain links TRBV4-1 to TRBJ1-5; D gene uncertain. The chain's CDR3 is CASSQRRRGGNQPQHF. The CDR3 nucleotides are TGCGCCAGCAGCCAACGAAGGCGGGGTGGCAATCAGCCCCAGCATTTT.